This T cell receptor (beta chain) was captured in a study of Ad26.COV2.S vaccination and SARS-CoV-2 variants. Overall study context: The study gave Ad26.COV2.S intramuscularly, once or twice 56 days apart.

Whole-study results and caveats: Spike-specific TCR breadth in vaccine recipients exceeded that seen in placebo recipients.

The treatment was: 15 to 20 received Ad26.COV2.S at low or high dose, single or two shots; about 5 received placebo; per-sample allocation not given. Following the first vaccine or placebo injection, samples were taken on day 63. A Boston donor was an adult aged 18-55 years. The V gene's germline CDR1 is MGHRA and CDR2 YSYEKL. The V end was cut by 3 bases, the J end by 2 bases, with 11 bases between. The CDR3 sequence is 14 residues long. Method: immunoSEQ multiplex PCR; TCRdb's copy keeps in-frame clones and lacks some. The sample has roughly 700,000 clones; 89% are singletons. A remark on this clone: Its antigen is still unknown.

The specimen comprised peripheral blood, sampled in a trial of Ad26.COV2.S vaccine versus placebo. This TCR was sampled from a person aged 18-65 years who received the Ad26.COV2.S COVID-19 vaccine or a placebo. This chain joins TRBV4-1 and TRBJ2-7, with no clear D. The DNA of the CDR3 is TGCGCCAGCAGCCAGCTCGAGCGAACCTACGAGCAGTACTTC. It yields the protein CASSQLERTYEQYF.